These 24 T cell receptor beta chains were all obtained from the same sample, sequenced in a study of early T cells in non-severe SARS-CoV-2 infection. TCRdb passed the 5' RACE reads through MiXCR, listing each CDR3 protein once. In the table there are nearly 110,000 distinct CDR3 sequences, roughly 11% of which are singletons. Material: whole blood. The receptors were sampled from an adult who was a healthcare worker with PCR-confirmed SARS-CoV-2 infection or an uninfected control (not recorded which).

The CDR3 here is CASASSQGAYSYEQYF. The DNA of the CDR3 is TGTGCCAGTGCCTCATCACAGGGTGCATATTCCTACGAGCAGTACTTC. The chain recombines TRBV27 with TRBJ2-7; weak D call: TRBD1 (6 bases). Germline V gene data show CDR1 as MNHEY and CDR2 as SMNVEV (reference sequence). The germline V and J ends were trimmed by 9 bases and 1 base, with 22 bases remaining between them. This CDR3 is built from 16 residues.

This clonotype was recorded at least ten times. This chain joins TRBV20-1 and TRBJ1-5; 8 nucleotides align to TRBD1. V dropped 1 base and J dropped 5; count of bases not matched to a gene: 4. CDR1 is DFQATT, CDR2 SNEGSKA, per germline (reference sequence). The CDR3 contains 14 residues. CDR3 DNA sequence: TGCAGTGCTAGAGGTCAGGGGGCTTATCAGCCCCAGCATTTT. Amino acid sequence: CSARGQGAYQPQHF.

The chain combines TRBV19 with TRBJ2-1, with 9 bases identical to TRBD2. V dropped 8 bases and J dropped 5; count of bases not matched to a gene: 13. Germline CDR1 LNHDA, CDR2 SQIVND (reference sequence). CDR3 length: 16 amino acids. Here the CDR3 DNA reads TGTGCCAGTTCGCCCGGGACTAGCATTTTTCACAATGAGCAGTTCTTC. Translation: CASSPGTSIFHNEQFF.

There are many counts of this clonotype. The gene calls are TRBV28 and TRBJ2-1; 7 bases match TRBD1. Unmatched junction bases numbered 5, after V lost 5 bases and J lost 4 bases. This CDR3 contains 14 residues. Germline lookup yields CDR1 MDHEN and CDR2 SYDVKM. The CDR3, as DNA: TGTGCCAGCAGTCCTCCGACAGGGTACAATGAGCAGTTCTTC. The encoded protein is CASSPPTGYNEQFF.

This clonotype came up many times. The chain recombines TRBV6-2 or TRBV6-3 with TRBJ1-1, with 7 bases identical to TRBD1. The trim removed 6 bases at V and 5 bases at J, leaving 6 bases unmatched. The CDR3 has 13 residues. CDR1 and CDR2 (germline): MNHEY, SVGEGT. CDR3 DNA: TGTGCCAGCAGCGTGACAGGGCAAACTGAAGCTTTCTTT. Its translation is CASSVTGQTEAFF.

The gene calls are TRBV3-1 and TRBJ1-2; tentatively, D is TRBD1 (5 bases). Trimming cost V 4 bases and J 2 bases, with 11 bases left between them. This CDR3 has 14 amino acids. Germline V gene sequence: CDR1 LGHDT, CDR2 YNNKEL (reference sequence). CDR3 sequence: CASSPLGPNYGYTF. In DNA form, the CDR3 reads TGTGCCAGCAGCCCATTGGGGCCAAACTATGGCTACACCTTC.

The rearrangement joins TRBV29-1 to TRBJ2-5; D may be TRBD2 (6 bases). This CDR3 comprises 13 residues. V lost 6 bases and J lost 6, with 17 bases in between. CDR1 is SQVTM and CDR2 is ANQGSEA in the germline V gene. The CDR3 DNA follows: TGCAGCGTGAGGGACCAAGGCGGGAAGACCCAGTACTTC. Its translation: CSVRDQGGKTQYF. The whole variable domain, filled in from reference TRBV29-1 and TRBJ2-5, reads SAVISQKPSRDICQRGTSLTIQCQVDSQVTMMFWYRQQPGQSLTLIATANQGSEATYESGFVIDKFPISRPNLTFSTLTVSNMSPEDSSIYLCSVRDQGGKTQYFGPGTRLLVL.

This clonotype was detected a few times. V is TRBV7-2 and J is TRBJ2-3, with D perhaps TRBD2 (5 bases). The CDR3 consists of 14 residues. Trimming left V 7 bases short and J 0 bases short, with 11 bases between. Germline V gene data show CDR1 as SGHTA and CDR2 as FQGNSA. DNA of the CDR3: TGTGCCAGCAAGAGGGAGCCCAGCACAGATACGCAGTATTTT. This translates into CASKREPSTDTQYF.

This clonotype was seen a handful of times. V gene TRBV28 combines with J gene TRBJ2-7, with a weak D call TRBD1 (6 bases). Trimming removed 3 bases from V and 3 bases from J, with 15 bases in between. The CDR3 loop spans 15 amino acids. CDR1 is MDHEN, CDR2 SYDVKM, per germline. CDR3 in DNA: TGTGCCAGCAGTTTTCAAAGGGGGACATACTACGAGCAGTACTTC. This gives the protein CASSFQRGTYYEQYF.

J is TRBJ2-7 and V is TRBV7-2, with 10 positions matching TRBD1. Trimming removed 5 bases from V and 7 bases from J; junction bases left unmatched: 11. Germline assignment: CDR1 SGHTA and CDR2 FQGNSA. CDR3 length: 15 residues. The CDR3 coding sequence is TGTGCCAGCAGCCCGGGACAGGGGAATACGTTGGAGCAGTACTTC. Its translation is CASSPGQGNTLEQYF.

The chain is built from TRBV7-8 and TRBJ1-5; the D gene is possibly TRBD1 (5 bases). V was clipped by 5 bases and J by 6 bases, with 11 bases between them. The germline V gene has CDR1 SGHVS and CDR2 FQNEAQ. This CDR3 is 13 amino acids long. The CDR3 spells CASSGARSQPQHF. CDR3 coding DNA: TGTGCCAGCAGCGGGGCCCGTTCTCAGCCCCAGCATTTT. The whole variable domain, filled in from reference TRBV7-8 and TRBJ1-5, reads GAGVSQSPRYKVAKRGQDVALRCDPISGHVSLFWYQQALGQGPEFLTYFQNEAQLDKSGLPSDRFFAERPEGSVSTLKIQRTQQEDSAVYLCASSGARSQPQHFGDGTRLSIL.

The table lists this clonotype with a few counts. V is TRBV10-2 and J is TRBJ2-7; the D gene is possibly TRBD1 (5 bases). This CDR3 comprises 12 residues. Germline V gene sequence: CDR1 WSHSY, CDR2 SAAADI. V was trimmed by 6 bases and J by 6 bases, leaving 12 bases between them. This chain's CDR3 is CASSPDSLEQYF. CDR3 bases: TGCGCCAGCAGCCCAGACAGCCTCGAGCAGTACTTC.

This clonotype showed up many times. The chain employs TRBV29-1 and TRBJ2-2, with a possible D match to TRBD2 (5 bases). The CDR3 extends over 13 amino acids. Per the germline V gene, CDR1 is SQVTM and CDR2 is ANQGSEA. Trimming shortened V by 7 bases and J by 0 bases, and 9 bases separated the two germline ends. The CDR3 spells CSAFSANTGELFF. The CDR3 coding sequence is TGCAGCGCCTTTAGCGCGAACACCGGGGAGCTGTTTTTT.

A few counts support this clonotype. CDR3: CASNSPRGITEAFF. The CDR3 DNA reads TGTGCCAGCAATTCTCCCCGAGGGATCACTGAAGCTTTCTTT. This chain uses TRBV28 with TRBJ1-1; D unresolved. Trimming cost V 7 bases and J 4 bases, with 16 bases left between them. The CDR3 covers 14 residues. Germline CDR1 and CDR2: MDHEN and SYDVKM.

This chain uses TRBV7-9 with TRBJ2-7; D could derive from TRBD1 or TRBD2 (5 bases each). Germline lookup yields CDR1 SEHNR and CDR2 FQNEAQ (reference sequence). The V end was cut by 10 bases, the J end by 2 bases, with 12 bases between. This CDR3 is built from 12 residues. The CDR3 DNA follows: TGTGCCACCCAGGGAGCGACCTACGAGCAGTACTTC. Its protein product is CATQGATYEQYF.

This clonotype has a count of ten or more. The V gene is TRBV28, the J gene TRBJ2-3; D gene ambiguous. There are 16 residues in the CDR3. Germline V CDR1 and CDR2: MDHEN, SYDVKM. The V end lost 1 base, the J end lost 0 bases, and 11 bases lay between the germline ends. In DNA, the CDR3 is TGTGCCAGCAGTTTATTAGGCGGTCCTAGCACAGATACGCAGTATTTT. It yields the protein CASSLLGGPSTDTQYF.

There are many counts of this clonotype. This rearrangement joins TRBV12-5 to TRBJ1-5; D might be TRBD1 (5 bases). This CDR3 spans 16 amino acids. V lost 6 bases and J lost 4, with 19 bases in between. Germline V CDR1 and CDR2: LGHNT, FRNRAP. DNA for the CDR3: TGTGCTAGTGGCCCTCCCCAGGACAAAGAAAATCAGCCCCAGCATTTT. This translates into CASGPPQDKENQPQHF.

This clonotype was counted only a few times. The V call is TRBV11-2, the J call TRBJ2-7, with 10 bases fitting TRBD2. Germline V gene data show CDR1 as SGHAT and CDR2 as FQNNGV. With V trimmed by 4 bases and J by 5 bases, 8 bases remained unmatched. The CDR3 has 15 amino acids. CDR3 sequence (DNA): TGTGCCAGCAGCTCTAGCGGGAGCGTGGGGGACGAGCAGTACTTC. Its protein is CASSSSGSVGDEQYF.

The chain recombines TRBV29-1 with TRBJ2-5; a possible D gene is TRBD2 (5 bases). CDR3 length equals 12 residues. The germline CDR1 and CDR2 sequences are SQVTM and ANQGSEA. Trimming removed 4 bases from V and 3 bases from J, with 9 bases in between. The CDR3 sequence: CSVVFSEETQYF. The CDR3, as DNA: TGCAGCGTTGTCTTTAGCGAAGAGACCCAGTACTTC.

This clonotype has a count of ten or more. The chain couples TRBV2 to TRBJ2-5, with D possibly being TRBD2 (6 bases). With 1 base removed from V and 4 bases from J, the gap between germline ends came to 7 bases. The CDR3 has 13 amino acids. Germline CDR1 and CDR2: SNHLY and FYNNEI. The CDR3 spells CASSEGAGETQYF. CDR3 nucleotides: TGTGCCAGCAGTGAAGGAGCGGGAGAGACCCAGTACTTC.

This clonotype has only a few counts. The chain links TRBV12-5 to TRBJ2-1, with TRBD2 matching 7 bases. The CDR3 is 15 residues long. The V and J ends lost 7 bases and 2 bases, in that order; junction bases with no gene match: 8. Germline V lookup: CDR1 LGHNT, CDR2 FRNRAP. CDR3 sequence reads: CASALSGTAYNEQFF. The CDR3 bases are TGTGCTAGTGCCCTAAGCGGGACGGCCTACAATGAGCAGTTCTTC. The full variable domain, completed using reference TRBV12-5 and TRBJ2-1, is DARVTQTPRHKVTEMGQEVTMRCQPILGHNTVFWYRQTMMQGLELLAYFRNRAPLDDSGMPKDRFSAEMPDATLATLKIQPSEPRDSAVYFCASALSGTAYNEQFFGPGTRLTVL.

This clonotype occurred many times. The chain joins TRBV7-9 to TRBJ2-1, with unresolved D. Germline CDR1 SEHNR, CDR2 FQNEAQ (reference sequence). The V end lost 5 bases, the J end lost 7 bases, and 15 bases lay between the germline ends. The CDR3 has 14 residues. The CDR3 here is CASSHPETGNEQFF. The CDR3 region has the DNA TGTGCCAGCAGCCATCCCGAGACCGGGAATGAGCAGTTCTTC.

This clonotype was observed a few times. The chain recombines TRBV28 with TRBJ2-3; D is undetermined. Germline lookup yields CDR1 MDHEN and CDR2 SYDVKM. This CDR3 has 16 residues. With 6 bases removed from V and 1 base from J, the gap between germline ends came to 17 bases. The CDR3 region is CASSPPEPPRTDTQYF. CDR3 in DNA: TGTGCCAGCAGCCCCCCAGAGCCCCCTCGCACAGATACGCAGTATTTT.

This clonotype was recorded at least ten times. The rearrangement uses TRBV11-3 and TRBJ2-1; a possible D gene is TRBD1 (6 bases). Germline CDR1 reads SGHNT; CDR2 reads YENEEA. The CDR3 covers 13 residues. Between the trimmed V and J ends, which lost 3 bases and 10 bases, there was a span of 13 bases. DNA of the CDR3: TGTGCCAGCAGCTTCTTACCGACAGGCGAGCAGTTCTTC. This translates into CASSFLPTGEQFF.